This T cell receptor (beta chain) is from a study of cytomegalovirus exposure and HLA in healthy donors. The study ran its PCR with 60 Vbeta and 13 Jbeta primers. Clones were sequenced by immunoSEQ multiplex PCR, and TCRdb holds only the in-frame ones, with some missing. The sample lists more than 150,000 clones, 79% seen once, with under 2% in the top ten. This cohort consisted of healthy bone marrow donors. The CDR3 is 15 residues long. J gave up 0 bases and V 7 bases, and 6 bases lay outside the gene matches. The germline V gene encodes CDR1 MNHNY and CDR2 SVGAGI (reference sequence). The V call is TRBV6-6, the J call TRBJ1-3; 7 bases match TRBD1. Source material: PBMCs. The receptor was derived from a girl aged 10 to 17 in good health and CMV-seropositive. The CDR3 DNA reads as TGTGCCAGCATGGGACAGACGAGCTCTGGAAACACCATATATTTT. It translates to CASMGQTSSGNTIYF.